The 8 T cell receptor beta chains presented below share a single source sample, sequenced in a study of blood T cell repertoires in COVID-19. The protocol was immunoSEQ multiplex PCR, while the TCRdb copy is restricted to in-frame clones and leaves out a portion. The sample lists 180,000 or so clones, about 90% seen once, with under 2% in the top ten. Sequenced material: peripheral blood. The receptors shown here come from a man between 18 and 35 years old with active or convalescent COVID-19.

The chain combines TRBV7-9 with TRBJ1-1, with a possible D match to TRBD1 (5 bases). The CDR3 consists of 15 residues. The ends were cut back, 4 bases at V and 2 bases at J, with 14 bases in the middle. CDR1 is SEHNR and CDR2 is FQNEAQ in the germline V gene (reference sequence). CDR3: CASSSTQEKNTEAFF. The CDR3 DNA reads as TGTGCCAGCAGCTCAACACAGGAAAAAAACACTGAAGCTTTCTTT.

This clone was detected only once. The V and J genes are TRBV19 and TRBJ1-2, with 11 bases that match TRBD1. Trimming cost V 3 bases and J 2 bases; bases outside gene matches: 5. Germline values: CDR1 LNHDA, CDR2 SQIVND (reference sequence). The CDR3 is 16 amino acids. The CDR3 DNA reads as TGTGCCAGTAGTATCCGAGGACAGGGGGCGAACTATGGCTACACCTTC. Translation gives CASSIRGQGANYGYTF.

The gene calls are TRBV6-6 and TRBJ2-3; D not certain. The CDR3 runs to 19 residues. Germline V lookup: CDR1 MNHNY, CDR2 SVGAGI (reference sequence). Trimming removed 5 bases from V and 5 bases from J, with 29 bases in between. In nucleotides, the CDR3 is TGTGCCAGCAGTCCCCGAAGGCGTCGGCCTCTCGGAGTGGGAGATACGCAGTATTTT. This codes for CASSPRRRRPLGVGDTQYF.

This clone came up many times. The rearrangement links TRBV7-9 to TRBJ1-2, with 7 bases that match TRBD1. V shed 5 bases, J shed 1 base, and the junction held 4 bases outside the gene matches. The CDR3 is 14 residues long. The germline gives CDR1 SEHNR, CDR2 FQNEAQ (reference sequence). CDR3 bases: TGTGCCAGCAGCCCCGGGACAGTTAACTATGGCTACACCTTC. Protein: CASSPGTVNYGYTF.

CDR3 in DNA: TGTGCCAGCAGGGAGGTACAGGGCACGTCCTACGAGCAGTACTTC. This encodes CASREVQGTSYEQYF. The chain uses TRBV6-5 and TRBJ2-7; D possibly corresponds to TRBD1 (6 bases). This CDR3 region has 15 residues. CDR1 and CDR2 from the germline V gene are MNHEY and SVGAGI. Trimming left V 6 bases short and J 1 base short, with 16 bases between.

This chain joins TRBV4-1 and TRBJ1-2, with 7 positions matching TRBD1. V shed 1 base and J 8 bases; nucleotides not matched to a gene: 7. Germline-derived CDR1 and CDR2 are MGHRA and YSYEKL. This CDR3 spans 14 amino acids. The CDR3 coding sequence is TGCGCCAGCAGCCAAGTCAACAGGGGCAGGGGCTACACCTTC. Protein sequence: CASSQVNRGRGYTF.

The chain carries TRBV10-3 and TRBJ1-1, with 7 nucleotides matching TRBD1. The CDR3 is made up of 16 amino acids. V trimming: 2 bases; J trimming: 1 base; junction bases outside the gene matches: 7. Per germline, CDR1 ENHRY and CDR2 SYGVKD. CDR3 nucleotide sequence: TGTGCCATCAGTGAGGGAAGGGGGCTGGGGAACACTGAAGCTTTCTTT. The encoded protein is CAISEGRGLGNTEAFF.

This clone has just a few counts. V is TRBV18 and J is TRBJ2-2; TRBD1 might be the D (5 bases). CDR1 is KGHSH and CDR2 is LQKENI in the germline V gene. Trimming took 2 bases from V and 2 from J, leaving 9 bases between them. The CDR3 consists of 15 residues. The CDR3 nucleotides read TGTGCCAGCTCACCAGCCGGACACAACACCGGGGAGCTGTTTTTT. Its protein product is CASSPAGHNTGELFF.